A selection of T cell receptor beta chains follows, all from one sample in a study of control samples from healthy donors and cancer patients. Clones were sequenced by immunoSEQ multiplex PCR, and TCRdb holds only the in-frame ones, with some missing. The sample shows 100,000 to 110,000 clones, roughly 87% of them seen only once. What was sequenced was blood. The receptors here all came from a woman aged 45-65 years in good health. The conserved cysteine and the conserved F or W are not part of the CDR3 here.

j_call	v_call	cdr3_aa
TRBJ2-7	TRBV5-1	ASSIHPGLSYEQY
TRBJ2-3	TRBV5-1	ASSLRVVGGTDTQY
TRBJ1-2	TRBV6-1	ASSDPLQGAGGYT
TRBJ2-1	TRBV7-7	ASSLFRTGYNEQF
TRBJ1-2	TRBV18	ASSPSGGNYGYT
TRBJ2-2	TRBV27	ASSLRYWGSNTGELF
TRBJ2-1	TRBV3-1/TRBV3-2	ASSQGHYRLNEQF
TRBJ1-6	TRBV6-5	AVRKGGSPLH
TRBJ2-3	TRBV5-4	ASSLGGAGGDTQY
TRBJ2-5	TRBV12-3/TRBV12-4	ASSSAQFGTQY
TRBJ1-2	TRBV29-1	SVEGGGLGYGYT
TRBJ2-5	TRBV7-2	ASSLQGLKKETQY
TRBJ2-5	TRBV18	ASSPGPLAGRRGKTQY
TRBJ2-1	TRBV13	ASSYYLAGPFNEQF
TRBJ1-6	TRBV7-2	ASSLWQGARGSPLH
TRBJ2-1	TRBV7-2	ASSLVFLAGGEQF
TRBJ2-2	TRBV9	ASSVSNYLAGELF
TRBJ2-2	TRBV6-5	ASSYTTYTGELF
TRBJ2-1	TRBV7-2	ASSLRLAPWDEQF
TRBJ1-1	TRBV2	ASTQGIGSEAF
TRBJ1-5	TRBV16	ASSPQGQRPQH
TRBJ2-1	TRBV5-1	ASRATGTSGYNEQF
TRBJ2-1	TRBV29-1	SVMPGGNEQF
TRBJ2-2	TRBV7-2	ASSRGANTGELF
TRBJ2-7	TRBV12-2	ASRLGLEQY
TRBJ2-3	TRBV21-1	ASSTPVGDITDTQY
TRBJ1-5	TRBV7-8	ASKPTGGSNQPQH
TRBJ1-2	TRBV24-1	ATSAEVRGGYT
TRBJ2-3	TRBV7-2	ASSPRLAGGLTDTQY
TRBJ2-1	TRBV7-2	ASSLVPGNEQF
TRBJ2-1	TRBV15	ATSSPHRAGAAYNEQF
TRBJ2-5	TRBV15	ATSRQRGSGQETQY
TRBJ2-1	TRBV9	ASSVGPGTGGLNEQF
TRBJ1-1	TRBV5-4	ASSGGLDTEAF
TRBJ1-1	TRBV19	ASIWTRSGYTEAF
TRBJ2-1	TRBV4-1	ASSQGRTGSDLVEQF
TRBJ2-5	TRBV15	ATSRDLGHKETQY
TRBJ1-2	TRBV7-9	ASSSGNYGYT
TRBJ1-2	TRBV19	ASNQPPGQLYGYT
TRBJ2-3	TRBV9	ASSRGVGDTQY
TRBJ2-1	TRBV2	AIVKRQGAGNEQF
TRBJ1-1	TRBV7-2	ASSHPLRTEAF
TRBJ2-1	TRBV5-6	ASKESGTGRAHEQF
TRBJ1-3	TRBV30	AWDQDRGKNTIY
TRBJ1-2	TRBV3-1/TRBV3-2	ASSGLGTANANYGYT
TRBJ1-3	TRBV30	AWSGDRGGLGNTIY
TRBJ1-5	TRBV2	ASSDSPSPQH
TRBJ1-6	TRBV7-6	ASSISDRSSYNSPLH
TRBJ1-2	TRBV7-9	ASSLDYGYT
TRBJ2-7	TRBV7-9	ASSLVEVGRTYEQY
TRBJ2-2	TRBV7-9	ASSWTGELF
TRBJ1-3	TRBV19	PPQGPSGNTIY
TRBJ1-2	TRBV5-1	ASSQPSRQGGNGYT
TRBJ1-6	TRBV5-1	ASSLSGGNSPLH
TRBJ2-2	TRBV4-1	ASSHPKDWGDTGELF
TRBJ1-2	TRBV29-1	SGNSPGGYGYT
TRBJ2-1	TRBV7-3	ASSDPLGNEQF